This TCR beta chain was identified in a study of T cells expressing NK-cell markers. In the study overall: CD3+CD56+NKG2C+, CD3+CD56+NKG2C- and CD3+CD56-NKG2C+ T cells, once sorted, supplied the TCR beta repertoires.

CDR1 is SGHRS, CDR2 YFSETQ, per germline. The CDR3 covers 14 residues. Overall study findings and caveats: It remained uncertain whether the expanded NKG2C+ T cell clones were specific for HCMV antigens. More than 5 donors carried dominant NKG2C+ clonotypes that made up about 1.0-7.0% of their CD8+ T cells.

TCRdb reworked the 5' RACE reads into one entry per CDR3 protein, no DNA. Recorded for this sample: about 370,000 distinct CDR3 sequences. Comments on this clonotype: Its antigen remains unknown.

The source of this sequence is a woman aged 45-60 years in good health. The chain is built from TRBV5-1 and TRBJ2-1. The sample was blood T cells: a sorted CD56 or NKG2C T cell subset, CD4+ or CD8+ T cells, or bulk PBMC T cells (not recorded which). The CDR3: CASSLDRAVNEQFF.